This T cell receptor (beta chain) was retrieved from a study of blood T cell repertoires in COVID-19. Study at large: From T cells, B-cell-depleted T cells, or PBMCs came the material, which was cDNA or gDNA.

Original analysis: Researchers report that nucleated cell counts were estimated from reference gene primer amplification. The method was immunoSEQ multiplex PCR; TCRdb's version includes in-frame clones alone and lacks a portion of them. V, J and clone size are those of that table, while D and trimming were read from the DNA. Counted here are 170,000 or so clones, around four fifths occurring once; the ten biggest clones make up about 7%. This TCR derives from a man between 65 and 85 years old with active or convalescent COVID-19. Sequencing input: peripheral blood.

This chain's CDR3 is CASSLLSWQAGTEQFF. CDR3 coding DNA: TGTGCCAGCAGCTTGTTAAGTTGGCAGGCGGGTACGGAGCAGTTCTTC. The chain is built from TRBV5-6 and TRBJ2-1, with D perhaps TRBD2 (5 bases). V dropped 1 base and J dropped 10 bases, with 21 bases sitting between them. Germline assignment: CDR1 SGHDT and CDR2 YYEEEE. This CDR3 region has 16 residues.